The rows below give T cell receptor beta chains drawn from one sample of a study of OX40 agonist ivuxolimab in advanced cancers. Repertoires were generated with immunoSEQ multiplex PCR, while TCRdb's copy carries only in-frame clones and drops some. The sample yields 99,000 or so clones, roughly 90% seen once. The sample was CD4+ or CD8+ T cells sorted from blood, taken in a trial of the OX40 agonist ivuxolimab. The receptor source for this set is an adult with an advanced solid tumor such as melanoma, head and neck, liver or kidney cancer. Each CDR3 is given with its conserved first and last residue. Each record gives: J gene, clone size, V gene, D gene, CDR3 DNA, CDR3 protein. The D gene is left open where the match is weak. Clone size is not always given. Where it is, it says once, few, many or a class for expanded clones.

>TRBJ2-7|-|TRBV29-1|TRBD1
TGCAGCGTTGCCCGGACAGGACCCGTGGGCCACGAGCAGTACTTC
CSVARTGPVGHEQYF
>TRBJ1-1|-|TRBV2|-
TGTGCCAGCAGTGGGCAGGGGAGGACTGAAGCTTTCTTT
CASSGQGRTEAFF
>TRBJ1-1|-|TRBV11-2|-
TGTGCCAGCAGCCTTGGGGGCTTTCGCACTGAAGCTTTCTTT
CASSLGGFRTEAFF
>TRBJ1-4|-|TRBV23-1|-
TGCGCCAGCAGTCAATCATCAGCCTCGAATGAAAAACTGTTTTTT
CASSQSSASNEKLFF
>TRBJ2-2|few|TRBV28|TRBD2
TGTGCCAGCATCCAGGGGACTAGCGGCAACACCGGGGAGCTGTTTTTT
CASIQGTSGNTGELFF
>TRBJ1-4|-|TRBV19|-
TGTGCCAGTAGTGTGCCAGGGGCAACTAATGAAAAACTGTTTTTT
CASSVPGATNEKLFF
>TRBJ2-1|-|TRBV6-5|TRBD2
TGTGCCAGCACCGCCCGGGGGGGGCCCAATGAGCAGTTCTTC
CASTARGGPNEQFF
>TRBJ1-4|once|TRBV6-5|-
TGTGCCAGCAGTTACAGGCGGAAGAATGAAAAACTGTTTTTT
CASSYRRKNEKLFF
>TRBJ2-7|-|TRBV7-2|-
TGTGCCAGCAGCCCCCGGGGCAGCCCATCCTACGAGCAGTACTTC
CASSPRGSPSYEQYF
>TRBJ2-7|once|TRBV6-1|TRBD1
TGTGCCAGCGGAACAGGGGGATCTCCCTACGAGCAGTACTTC
CASGTGGSPYEQYF
>TRBJ1-5|-|TRBV4-1|-
TGCGCCAGCAGCAATGGGGCTGGGGGGACCCAGCATTTT
CASSNGAGGTQHF
>TRBJ2-7|-|TRBV5-1|TRBD2
TGCGCCAGCAGCTTAAGGACTAGCGGGAGCGAGCAGTACTTC
CASSLRTSGSEQYF
>TRBJ1-2|once|TRBV6-5|TRBD1
TGTGCCAGCAGTCGGGGACAGGGAACCTATGGCTACACCTTC
CASSRGQGTYGYTF
>TRBJ1-2|-|TRBV7-8|TRBD1
TGTGCCAGCAGCTGGAATGCGGGCAGGGGGCGGATTGATGGCTACACCTTC
CASSWNAGRGRIDGYTF
>TRBJ1-5|-|TRBV6-5|-
TGTGCCAGCAGTTACGCGCCAGGGAGCAATCAGCCCCAGCATTTT
CASSYAPGSNQPQHF
>TRBJ1-1|-|TRBV29-1|-
TGCAGCGTTGAAGTGAACACTGAAGCTTTCTTT
CSVEVNTEAFF
>TRBJ2-1|-|TRBV14|TRBD1
TGTGCCAGCAGCGACAGGGGGCTCTCCTACAATGAGCAGTTCTTC
CASSDRGLSYNEQFF
>TRBJ1-5|-|TRBV6-6|-
TGTGCCAGCAGTTACCTGGGAGGGCCCCAGCATTTT
CASSYLGGPQHF
>TRBJ2-7|-|TRBV19|TRBD2
TGTGCCAGTAGTATGGGACACGGAGGACTAGCGGCGGGGCGCTCTGGCGAGCAGTACTTC
CASSMGHGGLAAGRSGEQYF
>TRBJ2-1|-|TRBV15|TRBD1
TGTGCCACCAGCAGAGATACCGGGACAGGGGCTAATGAGCAGTTCTTC
CATSRDTGTGANEQFF
>TRBJ2-3|-|TRBV7-9|TRBD1
TGTGCCAGCAGCCGACAGGGGGCGCGTCTTGTGACAGATACGCAGTATTTT
CASSRQGARLVTDTQYF
>TRBJ2-1|-|TRBV18|TRBD2
TGTGCCAGCTCACTCGGACTAGCGGGAATGTCCTACAATGAGCAGTTCTTC
CASSLGLAGMSYNEQFF
>TRBJ1-1|-|TRBV7-7|-
TGTGCCAGCAGCCCGGGTAGGGGGGCTGAAGCTTTCTTT
CASSPGRGAEAFF
>TRBJ1-6|-|TRBV10-1|-
TGCGCCAGCAGTGATCACAGAGGCAATTCACCCCTCCACTTT
CASSDHRGNSPLHF
>TRBJ2-3|-|TRBV11-3|TRBD2
TGTGCCAGCAGCTCAACGACTAGCGGGAGGGTAAATACGCAGTATTTT
CASSSTTSGRVNTQYF
>TRBJ1-2|-|TRBV4-1|-
TGCGCCAGCAGCCAAGTAGGGGAGGGCTATGGCTACACCTTC
CASSQVGEGYGYTF
>TRBJ2-7|-|TRBV11-2|TRBD1
TGTGCCAGCAGCTTAGGGGGGACGGGACAGGGTAATGGCGAGCAGTACTTC
CASSLGGTGQGNGEQYF